This T cell receptor (beta chain) emerged from a study of cytomegalovirus exposure and HLA in healthy donors. As for the donors, each was a healthy bone marrow donor. Germline V CDR1 and CDR2: SGHRS, YFSETQ. The CDR3 sequence is 17 residues long. The PCR was carried out with 60 Vbeta primers and 13 Jbeta primers. Here immunoSEQ multiplex PCR was the method, and the copy in TCRdb shows in-frame clones only, minus some. The sample contains about 110,000 clones, around 80% of which appear only once. Comments on this clone: Its target is unknown. One end of the junction does not line up with germline, which may come from a read error.

Findings and limits, study-wide: Listed as cytomegalovirus-associated were 150 or so TCR beta chains.

The sequenced material came from PBMCs. The TCR comes from a man younger than 45 in good health and CMV-seropositive. The chain recombines TRBV5-1 with TRBJ2-2; 9 positions match TRBD1. The DNA for the CDR3 is TGCGCCAACAGCTTCCACACAGGGGGCGAAGGCGCCGGGGAGCTGTTTTTT. Amino acids: CANSFHTGGEGAGELFF.